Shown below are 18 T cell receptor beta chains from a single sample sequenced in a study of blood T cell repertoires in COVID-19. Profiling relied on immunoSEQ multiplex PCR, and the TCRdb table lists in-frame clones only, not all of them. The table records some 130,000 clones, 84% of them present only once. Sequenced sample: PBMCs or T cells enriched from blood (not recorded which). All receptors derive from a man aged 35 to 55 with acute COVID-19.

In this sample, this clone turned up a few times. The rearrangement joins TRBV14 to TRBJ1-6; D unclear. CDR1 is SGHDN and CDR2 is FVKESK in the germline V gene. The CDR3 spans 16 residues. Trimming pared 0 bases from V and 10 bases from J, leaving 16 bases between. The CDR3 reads CASSQEIGIALSPLHF. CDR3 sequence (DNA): TGTGCCAGCAGCCAAGAAATCGGGATCGCCCTCTCACCCCTCCACTTT.

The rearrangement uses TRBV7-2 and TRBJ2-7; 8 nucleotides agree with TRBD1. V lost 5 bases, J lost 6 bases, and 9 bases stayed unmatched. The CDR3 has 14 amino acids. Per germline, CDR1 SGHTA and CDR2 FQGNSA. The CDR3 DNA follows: TGTGCCAGCAGCCCTCGGACAGGGTTGGGCGAGCAGTACTTC. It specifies CASSPRTGLGEQYF.

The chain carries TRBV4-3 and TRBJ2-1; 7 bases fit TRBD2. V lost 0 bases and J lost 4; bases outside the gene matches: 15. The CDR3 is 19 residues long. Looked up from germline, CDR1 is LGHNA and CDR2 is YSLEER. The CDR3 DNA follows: TGCGCCAGCAGCCAAGATCGACCCGGGGGGTACCTTTCTTACAATGAGCAGTTCTTC. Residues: CASSQDRPGGYLSYNEQFF.

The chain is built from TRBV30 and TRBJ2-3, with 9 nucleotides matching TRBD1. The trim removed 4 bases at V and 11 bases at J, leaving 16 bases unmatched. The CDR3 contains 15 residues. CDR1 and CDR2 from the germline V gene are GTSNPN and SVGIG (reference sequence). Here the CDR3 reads CAWTKRDRVAHRQYF. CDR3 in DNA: TGTGCCTGGACCAAACGGGACAGGGTAGCCCATAGGCAGTATTTT.

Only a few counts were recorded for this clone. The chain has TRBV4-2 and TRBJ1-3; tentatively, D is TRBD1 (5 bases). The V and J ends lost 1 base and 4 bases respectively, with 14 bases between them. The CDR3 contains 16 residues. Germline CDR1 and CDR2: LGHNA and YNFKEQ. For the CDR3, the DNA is TGTGCCAGCAGCCAAGTCGGCGGGGCTGACGGAAACACCATATATTTT. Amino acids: CASSQVGGADGNTIYF.

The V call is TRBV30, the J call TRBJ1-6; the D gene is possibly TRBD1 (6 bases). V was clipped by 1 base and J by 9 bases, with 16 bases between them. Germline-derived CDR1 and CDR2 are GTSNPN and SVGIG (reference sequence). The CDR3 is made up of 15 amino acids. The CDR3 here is CAWSAVTGIRSPLHF. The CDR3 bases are TGTGCCTGGAGTGCCGTAACAGGGATTCGTTCACCCCTCCACTTT.

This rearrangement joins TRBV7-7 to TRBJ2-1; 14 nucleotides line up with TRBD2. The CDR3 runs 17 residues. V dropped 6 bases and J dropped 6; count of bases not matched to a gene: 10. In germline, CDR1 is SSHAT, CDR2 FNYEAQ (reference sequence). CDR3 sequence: CASSPRPGLAGANEQFF. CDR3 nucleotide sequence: TGTGCCAGCAGTCCCAGACCGGGACTAGCGGGAGCCAATGAGCAGTTCTTC.

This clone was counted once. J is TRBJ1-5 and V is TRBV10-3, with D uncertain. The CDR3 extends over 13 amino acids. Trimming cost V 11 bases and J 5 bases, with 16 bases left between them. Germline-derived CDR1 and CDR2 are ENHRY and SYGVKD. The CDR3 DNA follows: TGTGCCTCATCCTACAGAGACGATCAGCCCCAGCATTTT. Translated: CASSYRDDQPQHF.

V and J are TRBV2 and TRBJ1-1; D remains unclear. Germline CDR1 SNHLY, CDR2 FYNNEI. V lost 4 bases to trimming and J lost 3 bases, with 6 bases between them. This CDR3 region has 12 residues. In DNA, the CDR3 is TGTGCCAGCAGTGTTACATACACTGAAGCTTTCTTT. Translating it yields CASSVTYTEAFF.

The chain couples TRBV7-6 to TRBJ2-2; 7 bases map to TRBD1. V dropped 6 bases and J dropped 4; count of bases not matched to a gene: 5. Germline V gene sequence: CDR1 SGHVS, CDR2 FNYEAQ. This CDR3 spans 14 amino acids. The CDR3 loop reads CASRTQGTTGELFF. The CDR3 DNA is TGTGCCAGCAGAACACAGGGGACCACCGGGGAGCTGTTTTTT.

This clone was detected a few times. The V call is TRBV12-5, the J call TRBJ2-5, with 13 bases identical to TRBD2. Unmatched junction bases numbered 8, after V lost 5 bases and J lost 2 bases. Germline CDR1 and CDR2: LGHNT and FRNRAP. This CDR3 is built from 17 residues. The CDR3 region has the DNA TGTGCTAGTGGTCCAAGGACTAGCGGGGGATTGCAAGAGACCCAGTACTTC. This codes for CASGPRTSGGLQETQYF.

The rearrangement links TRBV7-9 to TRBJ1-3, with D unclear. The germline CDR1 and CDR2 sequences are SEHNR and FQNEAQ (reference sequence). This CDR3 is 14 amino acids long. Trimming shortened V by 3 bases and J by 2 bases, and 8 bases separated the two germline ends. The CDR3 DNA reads TGTGCCAGCAGCTTCACAGAACCTGGAAACACCATATATTTT. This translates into CASSFTEPGNTIYF.

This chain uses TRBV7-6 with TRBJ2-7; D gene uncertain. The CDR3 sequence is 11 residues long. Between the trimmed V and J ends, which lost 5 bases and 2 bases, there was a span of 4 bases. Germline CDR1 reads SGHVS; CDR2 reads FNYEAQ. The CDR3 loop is CASSPAYEQYF. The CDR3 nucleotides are TGTGCCAGCAGCCCAGCCTACGAGCAGTACTTC.

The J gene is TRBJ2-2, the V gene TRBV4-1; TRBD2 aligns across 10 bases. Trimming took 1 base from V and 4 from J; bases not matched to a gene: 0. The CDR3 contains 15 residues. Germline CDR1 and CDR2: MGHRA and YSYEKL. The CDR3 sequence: CASSQGLAGTGELFF. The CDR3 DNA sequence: TGCGCCAGCAGCCAAGGACTAGCGGGCACCGGGGAGCTGTTTTTT.

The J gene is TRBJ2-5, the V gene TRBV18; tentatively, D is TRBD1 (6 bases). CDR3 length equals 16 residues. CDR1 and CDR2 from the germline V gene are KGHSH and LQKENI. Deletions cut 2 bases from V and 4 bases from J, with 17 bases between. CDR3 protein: CASSPRTGSSRETQYF. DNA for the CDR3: TGTGCCAGCTCACCAAGAACAGGGTCGAGTCGAGAGACCCAGTACTTC.

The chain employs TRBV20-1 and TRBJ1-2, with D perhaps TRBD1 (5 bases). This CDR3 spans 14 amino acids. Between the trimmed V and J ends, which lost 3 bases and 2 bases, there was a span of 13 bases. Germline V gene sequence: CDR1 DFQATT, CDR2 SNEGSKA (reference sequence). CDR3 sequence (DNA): TGCAGTGCTAGTCCCCCGGACACAAACTATGGCTACACCTTC. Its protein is CSASPPDTNYGYTF.

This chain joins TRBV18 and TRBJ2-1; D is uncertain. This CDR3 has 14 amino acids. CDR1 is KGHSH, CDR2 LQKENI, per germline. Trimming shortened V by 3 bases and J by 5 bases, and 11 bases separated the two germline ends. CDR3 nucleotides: TGTGCCAGCTCACCTAGAGAACAGAACAATGAGCAGTTCTTC. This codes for CASSPREQNNEQFF.

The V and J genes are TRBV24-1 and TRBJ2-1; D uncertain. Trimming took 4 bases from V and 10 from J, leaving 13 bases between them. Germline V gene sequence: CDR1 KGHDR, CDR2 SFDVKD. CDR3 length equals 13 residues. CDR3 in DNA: TGTGCCACCAGTGAACCCGGCCCCGGGGAGCAGTTCTTC. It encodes CATSEPGPGEQFF.